The 16 T cell receptor beta chains below all came from one sample that was sequenced in a study of cytomegalovirus exposure and HLA in healthy donors. The data were produced by immunoSEQ multiplex PCR, yet TCRdb's version contains in-frame clones alone and is incomplete. This sample carries about 130,000 clones, around 90% of them seen once, and the ten largest clones take about 2%. The sequenced sample consisted of PBMCs. Receptors were obtained from a woman aged 18-30 years in good health and CMV-seronegative.

The CDR3 region is CASSQVRGLSNIQYF. CDR3 nucleotides: TGTGCCAGCAGCCAAGTCAGGGGGCTGTCGAACATTCAGTACTTC. This chain connects TRBV4-2 to TRBJ2-4; 8 bases align to TRBD1. Looked up from germline, CDR1 is LGHNA and CDR2 is YNFKEQ. The ends lost 1 base at V and 7 bases at J; junction bases unmatched: 6. The CDR3 covers 15 residues.

V is TRBV7-2 and J is TRBJ2-7; maybe TRBD2 (6 bases). The germline V gene has CDR1 SGHTA and CDR2 FQGNSA. The CDR3 covers 16 residues. V dropped 4 bases and J dropped 2 bases, with 18 bases sitting between them. The CDR3 bases are TGTGCCAGCAGCTCAGCCCTCCTAGCGAGCCCCTACGAGCAGTACTTC. Its translation is CASSSALLASPYEQYF.

The V and J genes are TRBV10-1 and TRBJ1-5, with 7 bases that match TRBD1. CDR3 length: 14 amino acids. CDR1 is WNHNN and CDR2 is SYGVQD in the germline V gene (reference sequence). The V gene end was trimmed by 0 bases and the J gene end by 5 bases; junction bases not matched to a gene: 1. Written as DNA, the CDR3 is TGCGCCAGCAGTGAGTCGGGGACAGATCAGCCCCAGCATTTT. As protein: CASSESGTDQPQHF.

As DNA, the CDR3 is TGTGCCAGCAGTCCACTCTGGACTAGCGGGAGGGATTCCTACGAGCAGTACTTC. The encoded protein is CASSPLWTSGRDSYEQYF. The rearrangement joins TRBV28 to TRBJ2-7; 15 positions match TRBD2. CDR3 length equals 18 residues. V was pared by 5 bases and J by 1 base, with 9 bases of the junction left unmatched. Germline CDR1 MDHEN, CDR2 SYDVKM.

This chain joins TRBV11-3 and TRBJ1-3; D is uncertain. Germline CDR1 reads SGHNT; CDR2 reads YENEEA. The CDR3 is 14 amino acids. V shed 5 bases and J shed 0 bases, with 8 bases lying between them. The CDR3 DNA follows: TGTGCCAGCAGCCGACGGAGCTCTGGAAACACCATATATTTT. It translates to CASSRRSSGNTIYF.

The chain couples TRBV7-9 to TRBJ2-1, with D possibly being TRBD2 (6 bases). From germline, CDR1 is SEHNR and CDR2 FQNEAQ (reference sequence). The length of the CDR3 is 15 residues. Trimming pared 1 base from V and 4 bases from J, leaving 11 bases between. Here the CDR3 reads CASSLVKGTYNEQFF. The CDR3 region has the DNA TGTGCCAGCAGCTTAGTTAAGGGGACTTACAATGAGCAGTTCTTC.

The V gene is TRBV11-2, the J gene TRBJ2-3; D is undetermined. Germline-derived CDR1 and CDR2 are SGHAT and FQNNGV. The CDR3 extends over 15 amino acids. V was cut by 1 base and J by 0 bases, with 8 bases left in between. The CDR3 protein is CASSLVGRSTDTQYF. The CDR3 bases are TGTGCCAGCAGCTTAGTTGGTCGGAGCACAGATACGCAGTATTTT.

Notes on this clone: One end of the junction is discordant with germline, which a read error may explain. The chain has TRBV19 and TRBJ2-7; D perhaps matches TRBD2 (6 bases). Germline-derived CDR1 and CDR2 are LNHDA and SQIVND (reference sequence). The CDR3 is made up of 14 amino acids. The DNA for the CDR3 is TGTGCCAGTAGTATGGGGCGGGACTCCCACGAGCAGTACTTC. Translation gives CASSMGRDSHEQYF.

The V and J genes are TRBV7-9 and TRBJ2-7; 10 positions match TRBD2. This CDR3 contains 15 residues. Losses at the gene ends were 4 bases for V and 6 bases for J; bases not matched to a gene: 9. Germline-derived CDR1 and CDR2 are SEHNR and FQNEAQ (reference sequence). CDR3 DNA sequence: TGTGCCAGCAGCTCTCTGCTAGCGGGAGCTAGCGAGCAGTACTTC. Translating gives CASSSLLAGASEQYF. The whole variable domain, filled in from reference TRBV7-9 and TRBJ2-7, reads DTGVSQNPRHKITKRGQNVTFRCDPISEHNRLYWYRQTLGQGPEFLTYFQNEAQLEKSRLLSDRFSAERPKGSFSTLEIQRTEQGDSAMYLCASSSLLAGASEQYFGPGTRLTVT.

V gene TRBV5-4 combines with J gene TRBJ2-1; 12 bases line up with TRBD2. CDR1 and CDR2 (germline): SGHNT, YYREEE (reference sequence). Trimming removed 4 bases from V and 6 bases from J; junction bases left unmatched: 5. The CDR3 consists of 15 residues. CDR3 amino acids: CASSLRTSGINEQFF. CDR3 sequence (DNA): TGTGCCAGCAGCCTAAGGACTAGCGGGATCAATGAGCAGTTCTTC. The full variable domain, its missing parts supplied by reference TRBV5-4 and TRBJ2-1, is ETGVTQSPTHLIKTRGQQVTLRCSSQSGHNTVSWYQQALGQGPQFIFQYYREEENGRGNFPPRFSGLQFPNYSSELNVNALELDDSALYLCASSLRTSGINEQFFGPGTRLTVL.

The rearrangement joins TRBV27 to TRBJ1-6, with D uncertain. Looked up from germline, CDR1 is MNHEY and CDR2 is SMNVEV (reference sequence). Trimming removed 6 bases at V and 4 bases at J, with 13 bases between. The CDR3 has 15 amino acids. The CDR3 is CASRRSGEYNSPLHF. The CDR3 DNA reads as TGTGCCAGCAGAAGGTCTGGAGAGTATAATTCACCCCTCCACTTT.

This clone appeared once. The gene calls are TRBV4-1 and TRBJ2-5; D possibly corresponds to TRBD2 (6 bases). The V end lost 0 bases, the J end lost 6 bases, and 17 bases lay between the germline ends. Germline CDR1 and CDR2: MGHRA and YSYEKL. The CDR3 runs 16 residues. The CDR3 nucleotides read TGCGCCAGCAGCCAAGAGCGGGGACGGAACCGCCAGACCCAGTACTTC. Translated: CASSQERGRNRQTQYF.

The chain carries TRBV28 and TRBJ1-2, with 11 bases identical to TRBD1. The CDR3 is 16 amino acids. Germline V gives CDR1 MDHEN, CDR2 SYDVKM. The J segment lost 7 bases and the V segment lost 1 base, leaving 8 bases of the junction unmatched. As DNA, the CDR3 is TGTGCCAGCAGTTTATCTGGACAGGGGGCGCGTCGTGGCTACACCTTC. It encodes CASSLSGQGARRGYTF.

This chain links TRBV11-2 with TRBJ2-7, with TRBD2 matching 10 bases. The CDR3 extends over 14 amino acids. Germline V lookup: CDR1 SGHAT, CDR2 FQNNGV. Trimming at V came to 3 bases and at J to 4 bases, leaving 3 bases not matched to a gene. The CDR3 sequence: CASSFSSGRYEQYF. The CDR3 nucleotides are TGTGCCAGCAGCTTTTCTAGCGGGAGATACGAGCAGTACTTC.

In regard to this clone: The sample holds other DNA sequences that translate to the same CDR3. This chain links TRBV5-1 with TRBJ2-1; 7 bases line up with TRBD2. This CDR3 comprises 14 residues. The germline CDR1 and CDR2 sequences are SGHRS and YFSETQ. V lost 0 bases to trimming and J lost 6 bases; unmatched junction nucleotides: 3. The CDR3 here is CASSLELASNEQFF. CDR3 DNA: TGCGCCAGCAGCTTGGAACTAGCGAGCAATGAGCAGTTCTTC.

The V call is TRBV7-8, the J call TRBJ2-3; weak D call: TRBD1 (6 bases). The germline V and J ends were trimmed by 7 bases and 6 bases, with 17 bases remaining between them. Germline CDR1 is SGHVS and CDR2 is FQNEAQ. This CDR3 has 14 residues. The CDR3 spells CASTLGRGGDTQYF. CDR3 nucleotide sequence: TGTGCCAGCACCCTTGGCAGGGGCGGCGATACGCAGTATTTT.